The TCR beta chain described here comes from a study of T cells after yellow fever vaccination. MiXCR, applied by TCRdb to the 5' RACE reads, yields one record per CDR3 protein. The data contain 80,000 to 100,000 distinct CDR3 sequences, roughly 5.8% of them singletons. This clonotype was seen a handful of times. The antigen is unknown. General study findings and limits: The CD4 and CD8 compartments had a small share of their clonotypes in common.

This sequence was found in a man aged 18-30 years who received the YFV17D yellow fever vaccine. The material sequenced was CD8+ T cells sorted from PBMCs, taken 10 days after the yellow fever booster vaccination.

DNA of the CDR3: TGTGCCAGCAGCTTGCCCGGGCGGGGGTTGGATACGCAGTATTTT. Residues: CASSLPGRGLDTQYF. The J gene is TRBJ2-3, the V gene TRBV7-9; TRBD2 aligns across 7 bases. This CDR3 comprises 15 residues. Trimming cost V 3 bases and J 6 bases; bases outside gene matches: 9. Germline V lookup: CDR1 SEHNR, CDR2 FQNEAQ (reference sequence).